The present entry profiles one T cell receptor beta chain with its context. The record originates from a study of cytomegalovirus exposure and HLA in healthy donors. The PCR made use of 60 Vbeta and 13 Jbeta primers. Using immunoSEQ multiplex PCR, the repertoire was profiled, and TCRdb retains in-frame clones only, with some absent. With 100,000 or so clones in the sample, the ten largest clones hold around 0.6%. Between the trimmed V and J ends, which lost 2 bases and 4 bases, there was a span of 8 bases. CDR3 length: 13 residues. Germline CDR1 is MNHEY and CDR2 is SVGAGI. This TCR came from a man over 45 in good health and CMV-seronegative. V gene TRBV6-5 combines with J gene TRBJ1-1, with a weak D call TRBD1 (6 bases). Material: PBMCs. CDR3 nucleotides: TGTGCCAGCAGTTACGGCAGGGGCACTGAAGCTTTCTTT. Protein sequence: CASSYGRGTEAFF.